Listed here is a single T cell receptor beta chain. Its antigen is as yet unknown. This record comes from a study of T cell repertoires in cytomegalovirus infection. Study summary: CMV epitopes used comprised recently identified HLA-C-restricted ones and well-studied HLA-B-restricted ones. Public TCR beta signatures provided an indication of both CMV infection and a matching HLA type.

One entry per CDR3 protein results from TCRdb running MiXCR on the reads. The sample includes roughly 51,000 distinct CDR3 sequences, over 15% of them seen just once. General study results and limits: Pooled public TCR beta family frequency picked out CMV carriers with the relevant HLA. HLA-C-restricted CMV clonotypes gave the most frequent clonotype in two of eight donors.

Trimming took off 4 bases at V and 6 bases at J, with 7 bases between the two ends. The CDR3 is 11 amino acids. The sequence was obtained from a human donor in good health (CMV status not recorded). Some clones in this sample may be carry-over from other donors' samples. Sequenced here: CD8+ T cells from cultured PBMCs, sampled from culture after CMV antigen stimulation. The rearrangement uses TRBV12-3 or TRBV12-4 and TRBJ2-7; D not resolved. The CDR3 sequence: CASSSRAEQYF. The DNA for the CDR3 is TGTGCCAGCAGTTCCCGCGCCGAGCAGTACTTC.